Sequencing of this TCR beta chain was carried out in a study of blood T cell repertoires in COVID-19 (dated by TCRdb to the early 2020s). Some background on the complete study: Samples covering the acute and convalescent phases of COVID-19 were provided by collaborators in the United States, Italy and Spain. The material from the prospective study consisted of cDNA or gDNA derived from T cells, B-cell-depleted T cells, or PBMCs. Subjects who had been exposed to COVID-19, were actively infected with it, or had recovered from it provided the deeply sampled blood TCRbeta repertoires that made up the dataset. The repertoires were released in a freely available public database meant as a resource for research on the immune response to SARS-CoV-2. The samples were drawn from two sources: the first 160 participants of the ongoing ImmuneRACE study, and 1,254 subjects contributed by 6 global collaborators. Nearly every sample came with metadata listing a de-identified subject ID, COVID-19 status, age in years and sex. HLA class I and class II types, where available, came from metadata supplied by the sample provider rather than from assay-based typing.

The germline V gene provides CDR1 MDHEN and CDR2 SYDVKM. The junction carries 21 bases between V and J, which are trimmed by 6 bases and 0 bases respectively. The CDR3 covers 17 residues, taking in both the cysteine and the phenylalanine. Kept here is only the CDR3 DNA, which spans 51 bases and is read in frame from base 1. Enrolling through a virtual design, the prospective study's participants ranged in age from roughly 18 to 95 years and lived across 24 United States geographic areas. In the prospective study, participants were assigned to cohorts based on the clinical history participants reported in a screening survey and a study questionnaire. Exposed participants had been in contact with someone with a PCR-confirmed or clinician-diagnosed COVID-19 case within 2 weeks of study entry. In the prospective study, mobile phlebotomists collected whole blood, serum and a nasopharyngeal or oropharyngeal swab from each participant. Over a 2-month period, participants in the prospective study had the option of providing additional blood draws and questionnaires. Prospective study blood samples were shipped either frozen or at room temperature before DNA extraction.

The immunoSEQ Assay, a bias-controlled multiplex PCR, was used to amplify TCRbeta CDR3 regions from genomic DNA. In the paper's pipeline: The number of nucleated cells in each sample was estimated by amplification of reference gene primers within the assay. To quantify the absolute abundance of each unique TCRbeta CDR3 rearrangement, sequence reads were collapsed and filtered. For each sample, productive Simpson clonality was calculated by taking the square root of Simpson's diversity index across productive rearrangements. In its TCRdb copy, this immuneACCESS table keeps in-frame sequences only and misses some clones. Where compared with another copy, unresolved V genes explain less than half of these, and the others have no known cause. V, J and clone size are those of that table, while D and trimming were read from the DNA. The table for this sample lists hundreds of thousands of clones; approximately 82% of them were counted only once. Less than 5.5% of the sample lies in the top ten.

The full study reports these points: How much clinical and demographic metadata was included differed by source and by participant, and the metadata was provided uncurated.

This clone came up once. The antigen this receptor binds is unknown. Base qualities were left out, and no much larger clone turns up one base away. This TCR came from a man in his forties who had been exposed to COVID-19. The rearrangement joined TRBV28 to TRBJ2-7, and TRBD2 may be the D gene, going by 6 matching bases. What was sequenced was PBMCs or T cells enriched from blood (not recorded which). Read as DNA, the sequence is TGTGCCAGCAGCAATCGGGGAGCGGGCCTGATCTCCTACGAGCAGTACTTC. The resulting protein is CASSNRGAGLISYEQYF.